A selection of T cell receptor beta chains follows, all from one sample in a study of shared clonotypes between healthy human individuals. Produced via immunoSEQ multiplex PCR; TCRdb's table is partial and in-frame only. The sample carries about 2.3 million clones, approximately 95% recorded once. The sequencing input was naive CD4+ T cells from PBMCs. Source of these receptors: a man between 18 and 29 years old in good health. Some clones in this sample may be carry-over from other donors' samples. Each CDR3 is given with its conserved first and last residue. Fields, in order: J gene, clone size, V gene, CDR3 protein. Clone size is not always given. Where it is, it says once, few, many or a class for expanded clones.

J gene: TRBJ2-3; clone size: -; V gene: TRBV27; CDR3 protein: CASRKQGADTQYF
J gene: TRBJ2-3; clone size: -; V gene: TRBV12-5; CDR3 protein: CASATSGRMDTQYF
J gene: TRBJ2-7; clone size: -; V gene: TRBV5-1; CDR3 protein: CASSWAPGAPYEQYF
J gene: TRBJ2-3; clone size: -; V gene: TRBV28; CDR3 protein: CASSFEGRGYRDTQYF
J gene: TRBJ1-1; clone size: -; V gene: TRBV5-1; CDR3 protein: CASSLVAGDTEAFF
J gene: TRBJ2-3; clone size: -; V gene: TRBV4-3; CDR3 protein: CASSQDIRVRDTQYF
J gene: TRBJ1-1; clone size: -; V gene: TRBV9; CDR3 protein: CASSKSRDTEAFF
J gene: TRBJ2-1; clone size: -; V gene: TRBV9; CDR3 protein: CASSVYGRGDNEQFF
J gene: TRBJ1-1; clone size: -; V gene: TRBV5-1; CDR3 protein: CASSFDWNTEAFF
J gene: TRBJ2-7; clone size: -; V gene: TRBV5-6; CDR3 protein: CASSSSGRVSYEQYF
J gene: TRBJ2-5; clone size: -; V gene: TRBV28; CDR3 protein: CASGIQGGIRQETQYF
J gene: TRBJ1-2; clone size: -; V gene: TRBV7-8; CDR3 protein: CASSLTLSGYGYTF
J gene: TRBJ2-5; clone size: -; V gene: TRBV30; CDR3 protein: CAWKNLAGGEETQYF
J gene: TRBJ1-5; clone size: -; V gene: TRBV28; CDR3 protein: CASSFGQPQHF
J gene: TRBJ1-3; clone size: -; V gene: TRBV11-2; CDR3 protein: CASSLNSNTIYF
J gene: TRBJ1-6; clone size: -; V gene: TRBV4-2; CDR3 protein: CASSQDTGPNSPLHF
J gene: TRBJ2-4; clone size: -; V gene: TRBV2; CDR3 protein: CASSLSKGGSKNIQYF
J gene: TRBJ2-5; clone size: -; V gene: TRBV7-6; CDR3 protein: CASSADREVRTQYF
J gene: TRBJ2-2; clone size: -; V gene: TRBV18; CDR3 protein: CASSPSPGPEYAF
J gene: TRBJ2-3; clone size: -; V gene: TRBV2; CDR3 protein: CASSDGRGNTQYF
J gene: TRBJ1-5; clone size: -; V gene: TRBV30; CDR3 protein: CAWKQPQHF
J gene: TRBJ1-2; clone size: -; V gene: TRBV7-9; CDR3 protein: CASSLETSRYGYTF
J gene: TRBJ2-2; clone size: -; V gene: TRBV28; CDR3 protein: CASSLRRNTGELFF
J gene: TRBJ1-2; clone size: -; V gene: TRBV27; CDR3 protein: CASSYRGRSYGYTF
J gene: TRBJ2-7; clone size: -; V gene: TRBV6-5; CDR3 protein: CASTRDGTSYEQYF
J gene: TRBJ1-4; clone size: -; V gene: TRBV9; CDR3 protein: CASSVVQGEKLFF
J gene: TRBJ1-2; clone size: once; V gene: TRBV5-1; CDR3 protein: CASSYWEGYGYTF
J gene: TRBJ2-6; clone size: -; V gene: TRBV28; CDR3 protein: CASSSWAAGANVLTF
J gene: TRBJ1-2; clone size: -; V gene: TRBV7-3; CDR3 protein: CASSLTGLSRGYTF
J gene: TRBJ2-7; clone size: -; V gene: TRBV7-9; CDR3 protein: CASSPGSNEQYF
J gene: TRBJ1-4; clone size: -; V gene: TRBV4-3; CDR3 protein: CASSQGGGLTEEKLFF
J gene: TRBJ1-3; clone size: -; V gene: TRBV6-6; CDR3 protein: CASIQFSGNTIYF
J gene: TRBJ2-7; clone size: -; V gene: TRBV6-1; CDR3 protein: CASSRDRSSYEQYF